One sample yielded the 9 T cell receptor beta chains listed below, sequenced in a study of cytomegalovirus exposure and HLA in healthy donors (dated by TCRdb to the late 2010s). Library preparation employed the immunoSEQ multiplex PCR assay. For the multiplex PCR, a mixture combining 60 forward primers for TCR Vbeta segments and 13 reverse primers for TCR Jbeta segments was used. Not all clones reach the TCRdb copy of this immuneACCESS table, which keeps in-frame sequences only. Checked studies attribute under half of the gap to unresolved V genes and leave the rest unexplained. The sample table lists around 100,000 clones, approximately 78% of them with a count of one. Of the sample, less than 5.5% falls within the top ten clones. Sequencing was carried out using PBMCs. These receptors were taken from a male donor in good health and CMV-seropositive.

The rearrangement uses TRBV12-1 and TRBJ1-1; the table's D call, TRBD1, was not checked against the DNA. TRBV12-1 is assigned pseudogene status. The CDR3 sequence is 15 residues long. CDR3 DNA sequence: TGTGCCAGCAGCTCCAAGGGACAGGCGAACACTGAAGCTTTCTTT. It yields the protein CASSSKGQANTEAFF.

The chain employs TRBV19 and TRBJ2-7; D not resolved. The CDR3 is 13 residues long. CDR1 LNHDA and CDR2 SQIVND come from the germline V gene (reference sequence). V lost 2 bases and J lost 1, with 6 bases in between. The CDR3 region has the DNA TGTGCCAGTAGTATACAGGAATCCTACGAGCAGTACTTC. Translated: CASSIQESYEQYF.

The chain carries TRBV27 and TRBJ2-7; 7 bases match TRBD2. Germline values: CDR1 MNHEY, CDR2 SMNVEV (reference sequence). Losses at the gene ends were 6 bases for V and 4 bases for J; bases not matched to a gene: 9. The CDR3 spans 14 residues. Here the CDR3 DNA reads TGTGCCAGCAGCCGTAGCGGGCGGAGGTACGAGCAGTACTTC. Translated, it gives CASSRSGRRYEQYF.

V usage is TRBV5-1 and J usage is TRBJ2-5, with TRBD1 identical over 10 bases. Unmatched junction bases numbered 8, after V lost 4 bases and J lost 2 bases. The V gene's germline CDR1 is SGHRS and CDR2 YFSETQ. The CDR3 spans 16 residues. The CDR3 DNA is TGCGCCAGCAGCCCTCCGGACAGGGGGAAACAAGAGACCCAGTACTTC. Residues: CASSPPDRGKQETQYF.

The chain combines TRBV25-1 with TRBJ1-1; 10 bases agree with TRBD1. V lost 5 bases, J lost 7 bases, and 7 bases stayed unmatched. Germline values: CDR1 MGHDK, CDR2 SYGVNS. This CDR3 spans 14 amino acids. CDR3 loop: CASSTGTGAREAFF. CDR3 DNA sequence: TGTGCCAGCAGTACCGGGACAGGGGCTCGTGAAGCTTTCTTT.

By its share, this clone is medium-sized (0.01 to 0.1%). This rearrangement joins TRBV28 to TRBJ1-2; D might be TRBD1 (6 bases). Germline values: CDR1 MDHEN, CDR2 SYDVKM. V was shortened by 8 bases and J by 3 bases, with 13 bases between the two germline ends. CDR3 size: 13 residues. The CDR3 spells CASRTGLDYGYTF. Here the CDR3 DNA reads TGTGCCAGCCGTACAGGGCTGGACTATGGCTACACCTTC.

This chain connects TRBV5-6 to TRBJ1-4, with TRBD1 matching over 7 bases. V shed 4 bases and J 4 bases; nucleotides not matched to a gene: 7. Per germline, CDR1 SGHDT and CDR2 YYEEEE. The CDR3 is made up of 15 amino acids. The CDR3 loop is CASSGGTALNEKLFF. CDR3 nucleotide sequence: TGTGCCAGCAGCGGTGGGACAGCCCTTAATGAAAAACTGTTTTTT.

The genes are TRBV5-6 and TRBJ1-1; a weak D match, TRBD1 (5 bases). Between the trimmed V and J ends, which lost 4 bases and 1 base, there was a span of 14 bases. The CDR3 is made up of 15 amino acids. Germline values: CDR1 SGHDT, CDR2 YYEEEE. CDR3 DNA: TGTGCCAGCAGCCCAATACAGACAGCGAACACTGAAGCTTTCTTT. This sequence encodes CASSPIQTANTEAFF.

There are a few counts of this clone. The chain joins TRBV6-1 to TRBJ2-7; 7 bases line up with TRBD2. The junction had 2 bases not matched to a gene; V was cut back by 2 bases and J by 1 base. CDR1 and CDR2 (germline): MNHNS, SASEGT. The CDR3 is 14 residues long. CDR3 amino acids: CASSEYGGSYEQYF. For the CDR3, the DNA is TGTGCCAGCAGTGAATACGGGGGGTCCTACGAGCAGTACTTC.